Listed here are 22 T cell receptor beta chains from one sample, sequenced in a study of blood T cell repertoires in COVID-19. Sequenced by immunoSEQ multiplex PCR; TCRdb stores in-frame clones only, minus some. The table shows tens of thousands of clones, with about 92% occurring only once. Sequences were obtained from peripheral blood. Every receptor here comes from a man aged 50 to 59 with acute or convalescent COVID-19.

The rearrangement joins TRBV4-1 to TRBJ1-6, with a weak D call TRBD1 (6 bases). Germline V gene lookup returns CDR1 MGHRA and CDR2 YSYEKL. There are 15 residues in the CDR3. V was shortened by 0 bases and J by 10 bases, with 13 bases between the two germline ends. The CDR3 coding sequence is TGCGCCAGCAGCCAAGAAGAGGGGGTAGGGTCACCCCTCCACTTT. Translated, it gives CASSQEEGVGSPLHF.

The CDR3 region has the DNA TGTGCCATCAGTGCATTGTCGGGAGGGCCCTACGAGCAGTACTTC. Protein sequence: CAISALSGGPYEQYF. This chain joins TRBV10-3 and TRBJ2-7; 8 bases are a match to TRBD2. The CDR3 has 15 amino acids. After removal of 4 bases from V and 2 bases from J, the junction contained 7 bases not matched to a gene. Germline V gene data show CDR1 as ENHRY and CDR2 as SYGVKD.

V is TRBV10-3 and J is TRBJ1-4; TRBD1 matches 8 bases. Losses at the gene ends were 9 bases for V and 7 bases for J; bases not matched to a gene: 7. The CDR3 is 13 amino acids. Per the germline V gene, CDR1 is ENHRY and CDR2 is SYGVKD. CDR3 loop: CAIGDRGGEKLFF. CDR3 coding DNA: TGTGCCATTGGTGACAGGGGAGGTGAAAAACTGTTTTTT.

V usage is TRBV24-1 and J usage is TRBJ2-3; 15 bases match TRBD2. J gave up 4 bases and V 4 bases, and 2 bases lay outside the gene matches. Germline lookup yields CDR1 KGHDR and CDR2 SFDVKD. CDR3 length: 16 amino acids. CDR3 nucleotides: TGTGCCACCAGTGACAGGACTAGCGGGGGGGCAGATACGCAGTATTTT. It codes for CATSDRTSGGADTQYF.

This chain links TRBV5-4 with TRBJ2-5, with 8 bases fitting TRBD1. The length of the CDR3 is 14 residues. The ends lost 3 bases at V and 3 bases at J; junction bases unmatched: 4. Germline CDR1 SGHNT, CDR2 YYREEE (reference sequence). CDR3 loop: CASSWKDREETQYF. CDR3 coding DNA: TGTGCCAGCAGCTGGAAGGACAGGGAAGAGACCCAGTACTTC. Full variable domain (rest looked up from reference TRBV5-4 and TRBJ2-5): ETGVTQSPTHLIKTRGQQVTLRCSSQSGHNTVSWYQQALGQGPQFIFQYYREEENGRGNFPPRFSGLQFPNYSSELNVNALELDDSALYLCASSWKDREETQYFGPGTRLLVL.

The chain recombines TRBV7-6 with TRBJ1-4; tentatively, D is TRBD1 (6 bases). The V gene's germline CDR1 is SGHVS and CDR2 FNYEAQ. CDR3 length: 15 residues. Trimming shortened V by 5 bases and J by 4 bases, and 14 bases separated the two germline ends. CDR3 amino acids: CASSLRGQINEKLFF. The CDR3, as DNA: TGTGCCAGCAGCCTACGAGGACAGATTAATGAAAAACTGTTTTTT.

The J gene is TRBJ1-2, the V gene TRBV28; no clear D. Trimming took off 6 bases at V and 8 bases at J, with 16 bases between the two ends. CDR3 size: 13 residues. Germline lookup yields CDR1 MDHEN and CDR2 SYDVKM. Here the CDR3 DNA reads TGTGCCAGCAGCTACGACGCTACGGAGGGCTACACCTTC. It encodes CASSYDATEGYTF.

The rearrangement uses TRBV18 and TRBJ1-4; 7 nucleotides align to TRBD1. The CDR3 is 16 residues long. Unmatched junction bases numbered 4, after V lost 1 base and J lost 2 bases. Germline-derived CDR1 and CDR2 are KGHSH and LQKENI. The CDR3 region is CASSPQLTGTNEKLFF. The CDR3 nucleotides are TGTGCCAGCTCACCACAACTGACAGGGACTAATGAAAAACTGTTTTTT.

The chain carries TRBV6-6 and TRBJ1-1, with no clear D. Trimming took off 6 bases at V and 0 bases at J, with 8 bases between the two ends. Per the germline V gene, CDR1 is MNHNY and CDR2 is SVGAGI (reference sequence). This CDR3 is built from 13 residues. CDR3 DNA sequence: TGTGCCAGCAGCCTCGGGATGAACACTGAAGCTTTCTTT. This codes for CASSLGMNTEAFF.

The V gene is TRBV29-1, the J gene TRBJ2-1, with TRBD1 identical over 9 bases. Germline CDR1 reads SQVTM; CDR2 reads ANQGSEA. The CDR3 length is 14 residues. With V trimmed by 4 bases and J by 7 bases, 8 bases remained unmatched. The DNA for the CDR3 is TGCAGCGTTGTAGGGACAGGGCTCTGGAATGAGCAGTTCTTC. Translated: CSVVGTGLWNEQFF.

This chain joins TRBV6-6 and TRBJ1-1; D gene unclear. Germline V gene lookup returns CDR1 MNHNY and CDR2 SVGAGI (reference sequence). V was pared by 0 bases and J by 7 bases, with 15 bases between. The CDR3 is 15 amino acids. The CDR3 DNA is TGTGCCAGCAGTTACTCGAAACACCCGAATATTGAAGCTTTCTTT. Translation gives CASSYSKHPNIEAFF.

The J gene is TRBJ2-1, the V gene TRBV10-1, with 12 bases identical to TRBD2. CDR3 length equals 14 residues. CDR1 and CDR2 (germline): WNHNN, SYGVQD (reference sequence). The junction had 3 bases not matched to a gene; V was cut back by 6 bases and J by 6 bases. The CDR3 nucleotides read TGCGCCAGCAGCTCTAGCGGGAGGGTCAATGAGCAGTTCTTC. Encoded protein: CASSSSGRVNEQFF.

In DNA, the CDR3 is TGTGCCAGCAGTGGGGAGGTAGCGGGGGGGCTTTTTGAGACCCAGTACTTC. This codes for CASSGEVAGGLFETQYF. The chain combines TRBV6-1 with TRBJ2-5, with 11 bases fitting TRBD2. Germline V gives CDR1 MNHNS, CDR2 SASEGT. V shed 4 bases and J 5 bases; nucleotides not matched to a gene: 12. The CDR3 spans 17 residues.

J is TRBJ2-5 and V is TRBV28; 14 positions match TRBD2. In germline, CDR1 is MDHEN, CDR2 SYDVKM. With V trimmed by 5 bases and J by 5 bases, 4 bases remained unmatched. The CDR3 consists of 15 residues. The CDR3 is CASSQTSGRGETQYF. For the CDR3, the DNA is TGTGCCAGCAGTCAGACTAGCGGGAGGGGGGAGACCCAGTACTTC.

The chain has TRBV28 and TRBJ2-3; 7 bases fit TRBD2. CDR1 is MDHEN, CDR2 SYDVKM, per germline. The CDR3 is 14 residues long. The J segment lost 2 bases and the V segment lost 5 bases, leaving 4 bases of the junction unmatched. The DNA for the CDR3 is TGTGCCAGCAGTCCGCTAGCGGTCACAGATACGCAGTATTTT. Protein: CASSPLAVTDTQYF.

The J gene is TRBJ2-1, the V gene TRBV3-1 (or the pseudogene TRBV3-2), with a possible D match to TRBD2 (5 bases). The germline V and J ends were trimmed by 5 bases and 10 bases, with 18 bases remaining between them. CDR1 is LGHDT, CDR2 YNNKEL, per germline (reference sequence). CDR3 size: 14 residues. In DNA form, the CDR3 reads TGTGCCAGCAGCTCCCACTCTTCCTCGGGAGAGCAGTTCTTC. This translates into CASSSHSSSGEQFF.

This sequence joins TRBV27 and TRBJ1-2; 10 bases map to TRBD1. Trimming cost V 2 bases and J 0 bases; bases outside gene matches: 3. The CDR3 is made up of 16 amino acids. Germline CDR1 reads MNHEY; CDR2 reads SMNVEV (reference sequence). The DNA for the CDR3 is TGTGCCAGCAGTTTAGGACAGGGGGAGGCTAACTATGGCTACACCTTC. Its translation is CASSLGQGEANYGYTF.

This rearrangement joins TRBV29-1 to TRBJ2-2; possibly TRBD1 for D (7 bases). CDR1 and CDR2 from the germline V gene are SQVTM and ANQGSEA. The germline V and J ends were trimmed by 7 bases and 6 bases, with 9 bases remaining between them. The CDR3 runs 11 residues. CDR3 coding DNA: TGCAGCGCCAGGGGGGCCGGGGAGCTGTTTTTT. Its translation is CSARGAGELFF.

This chain links TRBV19 with TRBJ1-5; 10 bases are a match to TRBD1. After removal of 3 bases from V and 1 base from J, the junction contained 6 bases not matched to a gene. Germline V gives CDR1 LNHDA, CDR2 SQIVND (reference sequence). CDR3 length: 17 residues. This chain's CDR3 is CASSIRGTGASNQPQHF. As DNA, the CDR3 is TGTGCCAGTAGTATTCGCGGGACAGGGGCCAGCAATCAGCCCCAGCATTTT. Together with reference TRBV19 and TRBJ1-5, the CDR3 gives the full variable domain: DGGITQSPKYLFRKEGQNVTLSCEQNLNHDAMYWYRQDPGQGLRLIYYSQIVNDFQKGDIAEGYSVSREKKESFPLTVTSAQKNPTAFYLCASSIRGTGASNQPQHFGDGTRLSIL.

This clone has only a few counts. J is TRBJ1-2 and V is TRBV2; unclear D gene. The CDR3 spans 15 residues. V shed 6 bases and J shed 1 base, with 15 bases lying between them. Looked up from germline, CDR1 is SNHLY and CDR2 is FYNNEI. The CDR3 is CASRELRTNNYGYTF. The CDR3 DNA is TGTGCCAGCAGAGAACTCAGGACTAATAACTATGGCTACACCTTC.

V and J are TRBV5-5 and TRBJ1-1, with TRBD1 as a possible D gene (5 bases). V shed 4 bases and J shed 4 bases, with 20 bases lying between them. CDR3 length: 16 residues. Germline V lookup: CDR1 SGHKS, CDR2 YYEKEE (reference sequence). The DNA of the CDR3 is TGTGCCAGCAGCCTAACCAATGCACAGGTGAGCACTGAAGCTTTCTTT. Its protein product is CASSLTNAQVSTEAFF.

The chain couples TRBV29-1 to TRBJ1-3, with TRBD1 matching over 9 bases. Germline loops: CDR1 SQVTM, CDR2 ANQGSEA. The trim removed 2 bases at V and 0 bases at J, leaving 5 bases unmatched. This CDR3 contains 16 residues. CDR3 DNA: TGCAGCGTTGAAATCCGGACAGGGGTCTCTGGAAACACCATATATTTT. This gives the protein CSVEIRTGVSGNTIYF.